A single T cell receptor (beta chain) is shown here with its context. V shed 4 bases and J 3 bases; nucleotides not matched to a gene: 8. This CDR3 is built from 15 residues. Germline assignment: CDR1 SGHTS and CDR2 YDEGEE. The entry originates in a study of technical replicates of blood from several donors. TCRdb's table, derived via immunoSEQ multiplex PCR, lists solely in-frame clones and lacks some. The data show tens of thousands of clones, with 85% to 95% seen just once and about 0.25% held by the top ten. This receptor was taken from a human donor in good health. The specimen sequenced was T cells isolated from PBMCs. V usage is TRBV5-8 and J usage is TRBJ2-7, with TRBD2 identical over 9 bases. In DNA, the CDR3 is TGTGCCAGCAGCCGGACTAGCGAAGTTCACTACGAGCAGTACTTC. Translation gives CASSRTSEVHYEQYF.